The 29 T cell receptor beta chains below all came from one sample that was sequenced in a study of T cell repertoires in cytomegalovirus infection. TCRdb itself ran the reads through MiXCR, one entry per CDR3 protein. The sample shows some 600,000 distinct CDR3 sequences, approximately 24% of them seen only once. What was sequenced was CD8+ T cells from PBMCs. The receptors were sampled from a human donor in good health (CMV status not recorded). Some clones in this sample may be carry-over from other donors' samples.

The chain joins TRBV20-1 to TRBJ1-5, with no clear D. CDR1 DFQATT and CDR2 SNEGSKA come from the germline V gene (reference sequence). This CDR3 has 15 residues. The ends were cut back, 3 bases at V and 0 bases at J, with 12 bases in the middle. The CDR3 nucleotides read TGCAGTGCTAGGGCGACACGACATAGCAATCAGCCCCAGCATTTT. It encodes CSARATRHSNQPQHF.

This clonotype ranks as medium-sized (0.01 to 0.1%). This chain uses TRBV7-6 with TRBJ2-1, with 9 bases matching TRBD2. CDR1 is SGHVS and CDR2 is FNYEAQ in the germline V gene. The J segment lost 5 bases and the V segment lost 3 bases, leaving 8 bases of the junction unmatched. The CDR3 contains 16 residues. Here the CDR3 reads CASSFLAGGGDNEQFF. The CDR3, as DNA: TGTGCCAGCAGCTTCCTGGCGGGGGGGGGGGACAATGAGCAGTTCTTC.

CDR3 nucleotides: TGCGCCAGCAGCTTGGAGGGGTTTGATACGCAGTATTTT. Translated: CASSLEGFDTQYF. The chain combines TRBV5-1 with TRBJ2-3; perhaps TRBD1 as D (5 bases). The CDR3 consists of 13 residues. Germline V CDR1 and CDR2: SGHRS, YFSETQ. V dropped 0 bases and J dropped 6 bases, with 8 bases sitting between them.

The genes are TRBV4-3 and TRBJ2-5; 7 nucleotides agree with TRBD1. The germline CDR1 and CDR2 sequences are LGHNA and YSLEER. The CDR3 covers 15 residues. The junction had 5 bases not matched to a gene; V was cut back by 2 bases and J by 2 bases. The DNA for the CDR3 is TGCGCCAGCAGCCAATACCTGGGACAGCAAGAGACCCAGTACTTC. It is translated as CASSQYLGQQETQYF.

This clonotype came up many times. The J gene is TRBJ2-7, the V gene TRBV7-2; possible D gene TRBD1, 5 bases. CDR3 size: 14 residues. Germline loops: CDR1 SGHTA, CDR2 FQGNSA. Trimming took 4 bases from V and 6 from J, leaving 16 bases between them. The CDR3 protein is CASSSEHPGIEQYV. The CDR3, as DNA: TGTGCCAGCAGCTCGGAGCATCCAGGGATCGAGCAGTACGTC.

This clonotype was seen many times. This rearrangement joins TRBV7-2 to TRBJ2-1, with 14 bases lining up with TRBD2. There are 15 residues in the CDR3. The germline gives CDR1 SGHTA, CDR2 FQGNSA. The J segment lost 7 bases and the V segment lost 6 bases, leaving 5 bases of the junction unmatched. CDR3 in DNA: TGTGCCAGCAGTTCCGGGACTAGCGGGGGTAATGAGCAGTTCTTC. Translating it yields CASSSGTSGGNEQFF.

The genes are TRBV28 and TRBJ2-7; D perhaps matches TRBD2 (5 bases). Germline loops: CDR1 MDHEN, CDR2 SYDVKM. The CDR3 runs 12 residues. The germline V and J ends were trimmed by 7 bases and 3 bases, with 10 bases remaining between them. CDR3 residues: CASKFGDYEQYV. The CDR3 bases are TGTGCCAGCAAATTCGGGGACTACGAGCAGTACGTC.

This clonotype was seen only a few times. This chain joins TRBV6-6 and TRBJ2-5, with TRBD1 matching 9 bases. The CDR3 consists of 16 residues. CDR1 and CDR2 (germline): MNHNY, SVGAGI (reference sequence). V trimming: 2 bases; J trimming: 3 bases; junction bases outside the gene matches: 7. In DNA, the CDR3 is TGTGCCAGCAGTTACCCCGGGACAGGGATTGAAGAGACCCAGTACTTC. Translated: CASSYPGTGIEETQYF.

Comment on this clonotype: Possible read error: a much larger clone is one base away. This CDR3 fails to terminate in the conserved phenylalanine or tryptophan, so it likely reflects a read error. The chain carries TRBV28 and TRBJ2-3; D gene ambiguous. This CDR3 contains 14 residues. The V end lost 3 bases, the J end lost 0 bases, and 7 bases lay between the germline ends. Germline V gene lookup returns CDR1 MDHEN and CDR2 SYDVKM. CDR3 nucleotides: TGTGCCAGCAGTTTGTGGCCAAGCACAGATACGCAGTATTTG. It yields the protein CASSLWPSTDTQYL.

The table lists this clonotype with a few counts. The gene calls are TRBV7-2 and TRBJ2-7; D unresolved. Trimming removed 1 base at V and 3 bases at J, with 13 bases between. The CDR3 loop spans 15 amino acids. Germline CDR1 SGHTA, CDR2 FQGNSA. The CDR3: CASSLVPEGGYEQYF. In DNA form, the CDR3 reads TGTGCCAGCAGCTTAGTTCCGGAAGGCGGCTACGAGCAGTACTTC. Together with reference TRBV7-2 and TRBJ2-7, the CDR3 gives the full variable domain: GAGVSQSPSNKVTEKGKDVELRCDPISGHTALYWYRQSLGQGLEFLIYFQGNSAPDKSGLPSDRFSAERTGGSVSTLTIQRTQQEDSAVYLCASSLVPEGGYEQYFGPGTRLTVT.

This clonotype was recorded a few times. DNA for the CDR3: TGTGCCACCAGCAGGGACAGGGGCCAGCCCCAGCATTTT. Residues: CATSRDRGQPQHF. The V gene is TRBV15, the J gene TRBJ1-5; 9 positions match TRBD1. The germline V gene encodes CDR1 LNHNV and CDR2 YYDKDF (reference sequence). CDR3 length equals 13 residues. Germline trimming cut 3 bases from V and 7 bases from J; bases unmatched to any gene: 1.

This clonotype came up many times. The genes are TRBV12-3 or TRBV12-4 and TRBJ2-1; tentative D call: TRBD2 (5 bases). The CDR3 is made up of 13 amino acids. Between the trimmed V and J ends, which lost 6 bases and 3 bases, there was a span of 9 bases. CDR3 nucleotide sequence: TGTGCCAGCAGCTCGGGGTACTACAATGAGCAGTTCTTC. Residues: CASSSGYYNEQFF.

This clonotype was observed many times. This rearrangement joins TRBV7-6 to TRBJ2-1, with TRBD2 identical over 12 bases. Trimming at V came to 5 bases and at J to 6 bases, leaving 11 bases not matched to a gene. Per the germline V gene, CDR1 is SGHVS and CDR2 is FNYEAQ. The CDR3 is made up of 17 amino acids. The CDR3 reads CASSPRVTSGGGNEQFF. The CDR3 DNA sequence: TGTGCCAGCAGCCCTCGGGTGACTAGCGGGGGTGGCAATGAGCAGTTCTTC.

This clonotype was counted at least ten times. This sequence joins TRBV28 and TRBJ1-5; a possible D gene is TRBD1 (5 bases). CDR3 length equals 14 residues. Germline V gene data show CDR1 as MDHEN and CDR2 as SYDVKM. The V end was cut by 6 bases, the J end by 6 bases, with 15 bases between. The DNA for the CDR3 is TGTGCCAGCAGAGTAAGCACAGGTACTCAGCCCCAGCATTTT. Translation: CASRVSTGTQPQHF. The variable domain in full, completed from reference TRBV28 and TRBJ1-5, reads DVKVTQSSRYLVKRTGEKVFLECVQDMDHENMFWYRQDPGLGLRLIYFSYDVKMKEKGDIPEGYSVSREKKERFSLILESASTNQTSMYLCASRVSTGTQPQHFGDGTRLSIL.

This clonotype was observed a few times. The chain is built from TRBV6-6 and TRBJ1-4; TRBD1 might be the D (5 bases). The CDR3 covers 14 residues. CDR1 is MNHNY and CDR2 is SVGAGI in the germline V gene (reference sequence). Trimming left V 0 bases short and J 5 bases short, with 7 bases between. DNA for the CDR3: TGTGCCAGCAGTTACTCCGGGGGAAATGAAAAACTGTTTTTT. Translating gives CASSYSGGNEKLFF.

Within the sample, this clonotype is large. The chain recombines TRBV7-6 with TRBJ2-1, with a possible D match to TRBD1 (6 bases). The CDR3 runs to 15 residues. Per the germline V gene, CDR1 is SGHVS and CDR2 is FNYEAQ. Trimming stripped 0 bases from V and 6 bases from J, with 12 bases between. The CDR3 is CASSLAGAGVNEQFF. In nucleotides, the CDR3 is TGTGCCAGCAGCTTAGCGGGGGCTGGTGTCAATGAGCAGTTCTTC.

The rearrangement links TRBV7-9 to TRBJ1-5; 10 bases line up with TRBD1. The V gene end was trimmed by 4 bases and the J gene end by 0 bases; junction bases not matched to a gene: 15. Looked up from germline, CDR1 is SEHNR and CDR2 is FQNEAQ (reference sequence). The CDR3 is 20 amino acids. In nucleotides, the CDR3 is TGTGCCAGCAGCTCCCGATCCGGGACAGGGGAGGGTGATAGCAATCAGCCCCAGCATTTT. It specifies CASSSRSGTGEGDSNQPQHF.

The rearrangement links TRBV6-6 to TRBJ2-1, with D perhaps TRBD1 (6 bases). Looked up from germline, CDR1 is MNHNY and CDR2 is SVGAGI (reference sequence). V shed 7 bases and J shed 5 bases, with 15 bases lying between them. The CDR3 is 14 amino acids. The CDR3 coding sequence is TGTGCCAGCACCACACGAGGGGACAACAATGAGCAGTTCTTC. This translates into CASTTRGDNNEQFF.

The rearrangement uses TRBV6-2 or TRBV6-3 and TRBJ2-7; no firm D call. V lost 5 bases and J lost 3, with 8 bases in between. Looked up from germline, CDR1 is MNHEY and CDR2 is SVGEGT. The CDR3 is made up of 12 amino acids. The CDR3 DNA follows: TGTGCCAGCAGTGCCACGCACTACGAGCAGTACTTC. Its protein product is CASSATHYEQYF.

V and J are TRBV6-1 and TRBJ2-3; 9 nucleotides agree with TRBD1. V trimming: 9 bases; J trimming: 2 bases; junction bases outside the gene matches: 6. The CDR3 is made up of 14 amino acids. Per the germline V gene, CDR1 is MNHNS and CDR2 is SASEGT. CDR3 protein: CARFRTGDTDTQYF. The CDR3 DNA reads TGTGCCAGGTTTAGGACAGGGGACACAGATACGCAGTATTTT.

This clonotype was counted ten times or more. This sequence joins TRBV7-2 and TRBJ2-7; 9 bases align to TRBD1. This CDR3 spans 14 amino acids. Per germline, CDR1 SGHTA and CDR2 FQGNSA. Trimming at V came to 5 bases and at J to 2 bases, leaving 4 bases not matched to a gene. The CDR3 reads CASSLDRGTYEQYV. The CDR3 bases are TGTGCCAGCAGCCTGGACAGGGGCACCTACGAGCAGTACGTC.

A note on this clonotype: A clone one base away is much larger, so this may be a read error. This sequence joins TRBV7-2 and TRBJ2-7, with a weak D call TRBD2 (5 bases). The CDR3 sequence is 12 residues long. Germline V gene lookup returns CDR1 SGHTA and CDR2 FQGNSA. The DNA for the CDR3 is TGTGCCAACAGCTTCCTCCCGGGGGAGCAGTACTTC. Translating it yields CANSFLPGEQYF. Supplemented by reference TRBV7-2 and TRBJ2-7, the full variable domain reads GAGVSQSPSNKVTEKGKDVELRCDPISGHTALYWYRQSLGQGLEFLIYFQGNSAPDKSGLPSDRFSAERTGGSVSTLTIQRTQQEDSAVYLCANSFLPGEQYFGPGTRLTVT.

This clonotype occurred a few times. This chain links TRBV9 with TRBJ2-1; perhaps TRBD2 as D (7 bases). Trimming stripped 2 bases from V and 9 bases from J, with 12 bases between. The CDR3 has 13 residues. Per germline, CDR1 SGDLS and CDR2 YYNGEE. The CDR3, as DNA: TGTGCCAGCAGCGTGAGGGGGGGGGGTGAGCAGTTCTTC. Translation gives CASSVRGGGEQFF.

The chain uses TRBV15 and TRBJ1-1; D is unclear. Between the trimmed V and J ends, which lost 0 bases and 1 base, there was a span of 9 bases. The germline gives CDR1 LNHNV, CDR2 YYDKDF (reference sequence). This CDR3 region has 15 residues. CDR3 in amino acids: CATSRDLSGNTEAFF. Here the CDR3 DNA reads TGTGCCACCAGCAGAGACCTCAGCGGGAACACTGAAGCTTTCTTT. Looking up the rest from reference TRBV15 and TRBJ1-1 gives the full variable domain: DAMVIQNPRYQVTQFGKPVTLSCSQTLNHNVMYWYQQKSSQAPKLLFHYYDKDFNNEADTPDNFQSRRPNTSFCFLDIRSPGLGDTAMYLCATSRDLSGNTEAFFGQGTRLTVV.

This clonotype has only a few counts. The chain recombines TRBV10-3 with TRBJ2-2; D might be TRBD2 (5 bases). The length of the CDR3 is 16 residues. The germline V gene has CDR1 ENHRY and CDR2 SYGVKD. Trimming pared 4 bases from V and 1 base from J, leaving 13 bases between. CDR3 coding DNA: TGTGCCATCAGTGCAGAGCTAGCAGAGAACACCGGGGAGCTGTTTTTT. Its translation is CAISAELAENTGELFF.

In the case of this clonotype: One end of the junction fails to match germline, which may point to a read error. The V call is TRBV20-1, the J call TRBJ2-1; no firm D call. The CDR3 is 10 residues long. The germline CDR1 and CDR2 sequences are DFQATT and SNEGSKA (reference sequence). The CDR3 spells CSARDGDLIF. In DNA form, the CDR3 reads TGCAGTGCTAGAGACGGAGATCTGATCTTC.

The J gene is TRBJ2-7, the V gene TRBV14; a weak D match, TRBD1 (6 bases). V gave up 1 base and J gave up 5 bases, with 18 bases separating them. CDR1 and CDR2 (germline): SGHDN, FVKESK. The CDR3 loop spans 16 amino acids. The CDR3 region has the DNA TGTGCCAGCAGCCAAGCTGAACAGGGATTAGGGGACGAGCAGTACTTC. The encoded protein is CASSQAEQGLGDEQYF.

Only a few counts were recorded for this clonotype. The chain couples TRBV19 to TRBJ1-2; 9 bases align to TRBD1. V lost 3 bases and J lost 8; bases outside the gene matches: 10. Germline-derived CDR1 and CDR2 are LNHDA and SQIVND (reference sequence). The CDR3 spans 15 residues. DNA for the CDR3: TGTGCCAGTAGTATGGCCCCGGGACAGGGAAGCGGCTACACCTTC. It encodes CASSMAPGQGSGYTF.

This clonotype showed up many times. The V gene is TRBV7-2, the J gene TRBJ1-2; no reliable D call. Germline V gene sequence: CDR1 SGHTA, CDR2 FQGNSA. V dropped 7 bases and J dropped 7 bases, with 10 bases sitting between them. This CDR3 contains 11 residues. The CDR3 nucleotides are TGTGCCAGCATTTATATGGGTGGCTACACCTTC. As protein: CASIYMGGYTF. Looking up the rest from reference TRBV7-2 and TRBJ1-2 gives the full variable domain: GAGVSQSPSNKVTEKGKDVELRCDPISGHTALYWYRQSLGQGLEFLIYFQGNSAPDKSGLPSDRFSAERTGGSVSTLTIQRTQQEDSAVYLCASIYMGGYTFGSGTRLTVV.